This T cell receptor beta chain is from a study of shared T cell receptors in the human thymus. This clone was seen just once. Generated by immunoSEQ multiplex PCR, the TCRdb table keeps only in-frame clones and is missing some. This table holds some 640,000 clones, around 87% found once. The germline gives CDR1 LNHDA, CDR2 SQIVND (reference sequence). The CDR3 has 17 amino acids. V lost 4 bases, J lost 7 bases, and 14 bases stayed unmatched. The sample also formed part of further work on human thymus T cells. Per that paper: An apparent bias in V and J gene usage was seen in thymic and blood repertoires. Related research examined unrelated individuals and reported that their thymic repertoires overlapped highly.

The sequence was obtained from a boy under two years old with a congenital heart defect. The V and J genes are TRBV19 and TRBJ2-1; 9 bases are a match to TRBD2. The sample taken for sequencing was thymocytes. The CDR3 protein is CASSTLRDSGGKNEQFF. CDR3 DNA: TGTGCCAGTAGTACTCTGCGGGATAGCGGGGGTAAGAATGAGCAGTTCTTC. Supplemented by reference TRBV19 and TRBJ2-1, the full variable domain reads DGGITQSPKYLFRKEGQNVTLSCEQNLNHDAMYWYRQDPGQGLRLIYYSQIVNDFQKGDIAEGYSVSREKKESFPLTVTSAQKNPTAFYLCASSTLRDSGGKNEQFFGPGTRLTVL.